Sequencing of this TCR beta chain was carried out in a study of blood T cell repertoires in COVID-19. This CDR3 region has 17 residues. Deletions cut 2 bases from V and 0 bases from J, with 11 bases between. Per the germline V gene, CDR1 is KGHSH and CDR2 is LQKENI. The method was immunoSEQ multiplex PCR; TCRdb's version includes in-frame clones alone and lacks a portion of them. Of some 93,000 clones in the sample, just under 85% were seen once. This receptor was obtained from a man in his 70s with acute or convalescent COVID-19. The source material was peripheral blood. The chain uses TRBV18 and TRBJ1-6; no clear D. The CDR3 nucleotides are TGTGCCAGCTCACCATTTTCGTCGAGCTCCTATAATTCACCCCTCCACTTT. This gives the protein CASSPFSSSSYNSPLHF.